The clone carrying this TCR beta chain was seen a few times. The data are from a study of Ad26.COV2.S vaccination and SARS-CoV-2 variants. Libraries were prepared by immunoSEQ multiplex PCR; TCRdb keeps only in-frame clonotypes and omits some of them. This table has a few hundred thousand clones, 80% to 95% appearing once. The treatment: 15 to 20 received Ad26.COV2.S at low or high dose, single or two shots; about 5 received placebo; per-sample allocation not given. The samples date from day 63 after the first vaccine or placebo injection. The donor's status was that of an adult aged 18-55 years in Boston. Germline V gene data show CDR1 as SEHNR and CDR2 as FQNEAQ (reference sequence). The CDR3 loop spans 12 amino acids. Trimming left V 1 base short and J 11 bases short, with 6 bases between.

Sequenced material: peripheral blood, taken in a trial of Ad26.COV2.S vaccine versus placebo. The chain recombines TRBV7-9 with TRBJ1-6; TRBD1 might be the D (5 bases). This receptor was identified in a person between 18 and 65 years old who received the Ad26.COV2.S COVID-19 vaccine or a placebo. The CDR3 loop reads CASSLEGTPLHF. As DNA, the CDR3 is TGTGCCAGCAGCTTAGAGGGGACACCCCTCCACTTT.